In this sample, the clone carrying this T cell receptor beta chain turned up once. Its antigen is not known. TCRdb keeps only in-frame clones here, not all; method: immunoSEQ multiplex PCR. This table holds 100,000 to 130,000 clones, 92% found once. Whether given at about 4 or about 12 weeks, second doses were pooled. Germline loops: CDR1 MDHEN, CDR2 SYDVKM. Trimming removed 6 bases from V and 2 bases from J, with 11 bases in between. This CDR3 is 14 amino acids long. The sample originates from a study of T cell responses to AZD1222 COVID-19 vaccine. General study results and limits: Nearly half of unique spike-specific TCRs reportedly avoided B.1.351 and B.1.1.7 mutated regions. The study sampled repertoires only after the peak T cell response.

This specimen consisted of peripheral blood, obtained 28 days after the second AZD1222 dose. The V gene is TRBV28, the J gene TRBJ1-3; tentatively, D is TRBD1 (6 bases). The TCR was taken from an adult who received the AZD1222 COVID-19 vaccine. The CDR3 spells CASRSTGTGNTIYF. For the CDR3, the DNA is TGTGCCAGCAGATCAACAGGGACTGGAAACACCATATATTTT.